These T cell receptor beta chains were read from a single sample in a study of T-cell reconstitution after alpha-beta-depleted transplantation in children. Each CDR3 protein gets one entry after TCRdb re-called the PCR reads with MiXCR. The sample shows about 610,000 distinct CDR3 sequences, roughly 30% of them seen only once. Here the sequenced sample was PBMCs, taken before TCRalphabeta/CD19-depleted stem cell transplant. These receptors were collected from a boy in the first two years of life with Wiskott-Aldrich syndrome, due to receive a stem cell transplant. The CDR3 runs from the conserved cysteine through the conserved F or W.

cdr3_aa v_call
CASSFRIAGTNNEQFF TRBV12-3/TRBV12-4
CSAGRTGVSPLHF TRBV20-1
CASSPLATYEQYF TRBV27
CSAHGTANYEQYF TRBV20-1
CASSDRLASGANVLTF TRBV27
CASSADRGGNTEAFF TRBV9
CASSLQGLVQETQYF TRBV7-2
CASSESPTGGNEQFF TRBV25-1
CASSLVGGRAHEQYF TRBV5-1
CASSLRVAGDEQFF TRBV5-1
CASSSPGAGDEKLFF TRBV12-3/TRBV12-4
CASSLNAGTGELFF TRBV7-9
CSARDRDSRYEQYF TRBV20-1
CSAELAGAYNEQFF TRBV20-1
CASSARLRGSETGELFF TRBV9
CSASTGYEQYF TRBV20-1
CASSSISTSGGSWNEQFF TRBV7-2
CASSVRAQGAVGQETQYF TRBV18
CSARDRLRGTFGGRIGELFF TRBV20-1
CASSWGSDEQYF TRBV12-3/TRBV12-4
CASSWGTGAFMNTEAFF TRBV11-2
CASSSPSSVAKNIQYF TRBV6-1
CASSGLAGNDEQFF TRBV19
CASSLLLWDREFVETQYF TRBV27
CASSPQWGYGYTF TRBV4-1
CAISPPRTGEGADTQYF TRBV10-3
CSVEVQGGTYEQYF TRBV29-1
CASSLTGPEQYF TRBV5-1
CSAKGLAGGYNEQFF TRBV29-1
CSADGAGITDTQYF TRBV20-1
CASSGSRNQPQHF TRBV12-3/TRBV12-4
CASSYRNSPLHF TRBV6-5
CASSKDRAQETQYF TRBV12-3/TRBV12-4
CSAAPQGGLWDQPQHF TRBV20-1
CASSSTGLTYEQYF TRBV5-1
CSAISGDYGYTF TRBV20-1
CASSLRPLTGAYNEQFF TRBV9
CASSPMAGSNEQFF TRBV5-1
CASSPRAGSEKLFF TRBV5-5
CSAREAGGNSYEQYF TRBV20-1
CASSYSRTSGHTGELFF TRBV25-1
CATSRSTSGRTDTQYF TRBV15
CASSVPPGGSSYNEQFF TRBV27
CASSGLAEDKQFF TRBV28
CASRTSGLYNEQFF TRBV5-1
CSAMGQIGDEQFF TRBV20-1
CASSPLGTGGGLYEQYF TRBV18